These T cell receptor beta chains were read from a single sample in a study of T-cell reconstitution after alpha-beta-depleted transplantation in children. TCRdb processed the PCR reads anew with MiXCR; each CDR3 protein has one entry. The profile shows approximately 510,000 distinct CDR3 sequences, around 17% of them singletons. The sample consisted of PBMCs from the stem cell graft donor, taken from the stem cell graft. The receptors were gathered from a human donor who donated a stem cell graft to a child with acute lymphoblastic leukemia. CDR3s include the opening cysteine and the closing phenylalanine or tryptophan. D genes are given only for firm matches. Size is stated for part of the rows, as once, few or many counts, or as a class when the clone is expanded.

j_call: TRBJ1-6
d_call: NA
v_call: TRBV7-3
cdr3_length: 17
clone_size: few
cdr3_aa: CASSPCREIKWGSPLHF
cdr3_nt: TGTGCCAGCAGCCCCTGTAGAGAGATTAAGTGGGGTTCACCCCTCCACTTT

j_call: TRBJ2-1
d_call: NA
v_call: TRBV3-1
cdr3_length: 15
clone_size: few
cdr3_aa: CASSPQVGSYNEQFF
cdr3_nt: TGTGCCAGCAGCCCGCAGGTTGGGTCCTACAATGAGCAGTTCTTC

j_call: TRBJ2-5
d_call: NA
v_call: TRBV7-9
cdr3_length: 14
clone_size: NA
cdr3_aa: CASSLLASQETQYF
cdr3_nt: TGTGCCAGCAGCTTACTAGCGAGTCAAGAGACCCAGTACTTC

j_call: TRBJ2-1
d_call: TRBD2
v_call: TRBV6-5
cdr3_length: 14
clone_size: NA
cdr3_aa: CASSYKREEIEQFF
cdr3_nt: TGTGCCAGCAGTTACAAGCGGGAGGAGATTGAGCAGTTCTTC

j_call: TRBJ2-7
d_call: NA
v_call: TRBV20-1
cdr3_length: 15
clone_size: few
cdr3_aa: CSARDRKGWSYEQYF
cdr3_nt: TGCAGTGCTAGAGATCGAAAGGGGTGGTCCTACGAGCAGTACTTC

j_call: TRBJ2-5
d_call: NA
v_call: TRBV5-1
cdr3_length: 16
clone_size: few
cdr3_aa: CASSHPSAGGQETQYF
cdr3_nt: TGCGCCAGCAGCCACCCTAGCGCCGGGGGACAAGAGACCCAGTACTTC

j_call: TRBJ1-4
d_call: NA
v_call: TRBV20-1
cdr3_length: 15
clone_size: once
cdr3_aa: CSARRGRSQGEKLFF
cdr3_nt: TGCAGTGCTAGAAGGGGACGGTCTCAGGGTGAAAAACTGTTTTTT

j_call: TRBJ1-1
d_call: NA
v_call: TRBV3-1
cdr3_length: 15
clone_size: NA
cdr3_aa: CASSATGVMNTEAFF
cdr3_nt: TGTGCCAGCAGCGCCACGGGCGTTATGAACACTGAAGCTTTCTTT

j_call: TRBJ1-5
d_call: NA
v_call: TRBV7-2
cdr3_length: 15
clone_size: few
cdr3_aa: CASSLESGSNQPQHF
cdr3_nt: TGTGCCAGCAGCTTAGAGTCCGGGAGCAATCAGCCCCAGCATTTT

j_call: TRBJ2-2
d_call: NA
v_call: TRBV5-1
cdr3_length: 14
clone_size: NA
cdr3_aa: CASSLVQAAGELFF
cdr3_nt: TGCGCCAGCAGCTTGGTGCAGGCGGCCGGGGAGCTGTTTTTT

j_call: TRBJ2-3
d_call: TRBD1
v_call: TRBV7-3
cdr3_length: 20
clone_size: few
cdr3_aa: CASSLSNPWQGASSTDTQYF
cdr3_nt: TGTGCCAGCAGCTTATCTAATCCTTGGCAGGGGGCTTCTAGCACAGATACGCAGTATTTT

j_call: TRBJ2-2
d_call: NA
v_call: TRBV10-3
cdr3_length: 16
clone_size: NA
cdr3_aa: CAISESMGNRAGELFF
cdr3_nt: TGTGCCATCAGTGAGTCGATGGGAAATCGGGCCGGGGAGCTGTTTTTT

j_call: TRBJ2-2
d_call: NA
v_call: TRBV20-1
cdr3_length: 15
clone_size: few
cdr3_aa: CSARDLRGNTGELFF
cdr3_nt: TGCAGTGCTAGAGATCTGCGGGGGAACACCGGGGAGCTGTTTTTT

j_call: TRBJ2-7
d_call: NA
v_call: TRBV7-9
cdr3_length: 17
clone_size: few
cdr3_aa: CASSFQAPQGPQYEQYF
cdr3_nt: TGTGCCAGCAGCTTTCAAGCTCCCCAGGGTCCCCAATACGAGCAGTACTTC

j_call: TRBJ1-5
d_call: NA
v_call: TRBV10-2
cdr3_length: 13
clone_size: NA
cdr3_aa: CASSGRGQGAQHF
cdr3_nt: TGCGCCAGCAGTGGCAGGGGACAAGGGGCCCAGCATTTT